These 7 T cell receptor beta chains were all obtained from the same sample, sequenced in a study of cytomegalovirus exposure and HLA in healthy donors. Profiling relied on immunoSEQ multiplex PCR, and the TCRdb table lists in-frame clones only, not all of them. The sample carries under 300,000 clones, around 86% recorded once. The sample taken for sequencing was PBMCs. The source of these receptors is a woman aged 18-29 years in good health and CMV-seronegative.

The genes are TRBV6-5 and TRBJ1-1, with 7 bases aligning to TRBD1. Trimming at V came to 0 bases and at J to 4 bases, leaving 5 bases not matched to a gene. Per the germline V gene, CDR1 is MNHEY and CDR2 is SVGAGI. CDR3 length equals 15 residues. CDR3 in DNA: TGTGCCAGCAGTTACTCCCGGCCAGGGGGCACTGAAGCTTTCTTT. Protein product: CASSYSRPGGTEAFF.

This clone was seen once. The DNA for the CDR3 is TGTGCCAGCAGAAGACAGACCGGGAGCGGGGAGCTGTTTTTT. Translation gives CASRRQTGSGELFF. The V call is TRBV28, the J call TRBJ2-2; weak D call: TRBD2 (6 bases). Trimming took 6 bases from V and 7 from J, leaving 15 bases between them. Germline assignment: CDR1 MDHEN and CDR2 SYDVKM. The CDR3 extends over 14 amino acids.

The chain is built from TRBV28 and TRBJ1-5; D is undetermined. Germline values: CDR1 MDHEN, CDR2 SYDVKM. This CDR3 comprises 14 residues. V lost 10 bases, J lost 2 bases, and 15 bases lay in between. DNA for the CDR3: TGTGCCACCTCGACACTAGTACGCAATCAGCCCCAGCATTTT. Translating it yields CATSTLVRNQPQHF.

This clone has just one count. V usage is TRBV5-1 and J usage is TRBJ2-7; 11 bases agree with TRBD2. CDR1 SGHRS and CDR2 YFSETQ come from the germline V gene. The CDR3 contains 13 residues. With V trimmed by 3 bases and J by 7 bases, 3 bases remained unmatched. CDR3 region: CASSSTSGKEQYF. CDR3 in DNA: TGCGCCAGCAGCTCGACTAGCGGGAAAGAGCAGTACTTC.

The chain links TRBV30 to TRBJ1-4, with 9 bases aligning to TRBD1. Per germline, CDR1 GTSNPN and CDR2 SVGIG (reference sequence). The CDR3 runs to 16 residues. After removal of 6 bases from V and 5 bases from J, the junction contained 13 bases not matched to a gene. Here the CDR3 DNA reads TGTGCCTGCCTCCTTAAGGGGACAGGGAAGAATGAAAAACTGTTTTTT. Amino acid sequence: CACLLKGTGKNEKLFF.

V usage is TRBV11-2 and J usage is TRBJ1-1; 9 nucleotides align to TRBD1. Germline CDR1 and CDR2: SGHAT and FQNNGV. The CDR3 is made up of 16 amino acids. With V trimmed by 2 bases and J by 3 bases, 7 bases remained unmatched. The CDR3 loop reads CASSLRFGDRDTEAFF. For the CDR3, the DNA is TGTGCCAGCAGCTTAAGGTTCGGGGACAGGGACACTGAAGCTTTCTTT.

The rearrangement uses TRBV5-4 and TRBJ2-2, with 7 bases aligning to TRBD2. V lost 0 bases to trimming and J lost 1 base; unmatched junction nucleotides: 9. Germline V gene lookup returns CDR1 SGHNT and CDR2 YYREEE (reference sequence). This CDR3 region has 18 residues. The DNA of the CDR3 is TGTGCCAGCAGCTTGGCCCTGGTGGCGGGAGTGAACACCGGGGAGCTGTTTTTT. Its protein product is CASSLALVAGVNTGELFF.